The T cell receptor (beta chain) under discussion was sequenced for a study of blood T cell repertoires in COVID-19. CDR3 length: 14 residues. Trimming took 2 bases from V and 4 from J, leaving 14 bases between them. Looked up from germline, CDR1 is GTSNPN and CDR2 is SVGIG (reference sequence). Sequenced by immunoSEQ multiplex PCR; TCRdb stores in-frame clones only, minus some. The sample records over 70,000 clones, 80% to 90% being singletons. The material sequenced was peripheral blood. This TCR was sampled from an elderly man with acute or convalescent COVID-19. The rearrangement links TRBV30 to TRBJ1-1; D is uncertain. CDR3 coding DNA: TGTGCCTGGAGTATGACCGTCGGCGGCACTGAAGCTTTCTTT. It specifies CAWSMTVGGTEAFF.